In this sample, the clone carrying this TCR beta chain turned up a few times. Its antigen remains unidentified. This sample stems from a study of OX40 agonist ivuxolimab in advanced cancers. Overall study: Administration of intravenous ivuxolimab to patients occurred every 2 weeks at 0.01 to 10 mg/kg. Study findings and constraints: The study found that CD8+ T cells averaged more expanded clones than CD4+.

Here immunoSEQ multiplex PCR was the method, and the copy in TCRdb shows in-frame clones only, minus some. The sample has roughly 41,000 clones, 88% seen once; the top ten hold roughly three fifths. Excluded were patients having autoimmune disease history or systemic immunosuppression. With baseline, cycle 4 day 1, and cycle 7 day 1 as timepoints, blood was sampled. The TCR originated in an adult with an advanced solid tumor such as melanoma, head and neck, liver or kidney cancer. The sample here was CD4+ or CD8+ T cells sorted from blood, taken in a trial of the OX40 agonist ivuxolimab.

The CDR3 DNA sequence: TGTGCCATCGCACGGGACAGCGACCACTCCTACGAGCAGTACTTC. Its protein is CAIARDSDHSYEQYF. The rearrangement uses TRBV10-3 and TRBJ2-7, with 7 bases lining up with TRBD1. The V and J ends lost 8 bases and 0 bases, in that order; junction bases with no gene match: 10. Germline V gene lookup returns CDR1 ENHRY and CDR2 SYGVKD. CDR3 size: 15 residues.